This TCR beta chain was observed in a study of CD8 T cells in ankylosing spondylitis (dated by TCRdb to the late 2010s). Regarding the complete study: To find TCR variants linked to disease, the study profiled T cell receptor beta repertoires in ankylosing spondylitis patients and healthy donors. Peripheral blood was sampled, and synovial fluid was also collected from ankylosing spondylitis patients. The full study cohort comprised around 25 ankylosing spondylitis patients and 85 to 120 healthy donors.

Between the V and J ends, shortened by 2 bases and 0 bases respectively, the junction contains 12 bases. CDR1 and CDR2 are drawn from the germline V gene: MGHRA, YSYEKL. The CDR3 contains 16 residues, cysteine and phenylalanine counted. Of all the DNA, just the CDR3 is kept, 48 bases in frame from base 1. Broad study findings and their caveats: Some motif variants were previously reported in synovial fluid and blood of reactive arthritis patients, suggesting common disease-initiation mechanisms. A TCR beta motif of about eight highly homologous amino acid variants appeared characteristic of blood from ankylosing spondylitis patients. The disease-linked clones had a CD8+ phenotype and were found at relatively low frequencies in peripheral blood. The disease-linked clones were reported to be significantly enriched in matched synovial fluid samples from ankylosing spondylitis patients.

TCRdb names Illumina HiSeq 2500 as the instrument used. TCR beta libraries were prepared by quantitative 5'-RACE with molecular barcodes. The original pipeline was this. A new computational method based on a probabilistic model of VDJ rearrangement was used to identify disease-linked TCR variants. TCRdb redid the processing of the public reads, applying fastp at Q25 and MiXCR, and retained in-frame beta chains. A single entry per CDR3 protein holds the most common genes and DNA from its merged rows. The V and J calls and clone size are TCRdb's, not the authors'. The sample table records some 200,000 distinct CDR3 sequences; roughly 12% of these occur just once. Approximately 16% of the sample is taken by the ten largest. This clonotype has only a few counts. The antigen it binds to is not known. The record has no base qualities; no much larger clone is one base away.

Sequencing was performed on blood, either unsorted or a sorted T cell fraction (not recorded which). This sequence originates from a male donor with ankylosing spondylitis or in good health (not recorded which). The chain joins TRBV4-1 to TRBJ2-3; TRBD2 could be the D gene, as 5 bases match. The CDR3 protein: CASSQWADSSTDTQYF. The nucleotide sequence reads TGCGCCAGCAGCCAATGGGCGGACTCTAGCACAGATACGCAGTATTTT.